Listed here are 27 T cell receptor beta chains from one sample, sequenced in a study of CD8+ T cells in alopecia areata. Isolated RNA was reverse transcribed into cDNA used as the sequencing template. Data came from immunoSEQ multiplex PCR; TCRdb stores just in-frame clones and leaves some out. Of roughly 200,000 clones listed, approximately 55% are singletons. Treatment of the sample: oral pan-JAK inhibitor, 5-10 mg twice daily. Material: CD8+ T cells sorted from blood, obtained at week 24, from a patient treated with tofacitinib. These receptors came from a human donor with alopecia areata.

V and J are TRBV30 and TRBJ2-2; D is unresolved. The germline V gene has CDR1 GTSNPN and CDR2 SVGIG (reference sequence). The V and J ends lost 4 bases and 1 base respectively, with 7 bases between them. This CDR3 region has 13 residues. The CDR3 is CAWTLKNTGELFF. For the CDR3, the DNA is TGTGCCTGGACCCTCAAGAACACCGGGGAGCTGTTTTTT.

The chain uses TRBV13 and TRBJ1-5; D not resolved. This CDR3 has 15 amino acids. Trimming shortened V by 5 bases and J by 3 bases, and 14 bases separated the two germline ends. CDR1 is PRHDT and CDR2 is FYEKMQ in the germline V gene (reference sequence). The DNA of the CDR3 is TGTGCCAGCAGCATCGGCGACGGACCCAATCAGCCCCAGCATTTT. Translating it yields CASSIGDGPNQPQHF.

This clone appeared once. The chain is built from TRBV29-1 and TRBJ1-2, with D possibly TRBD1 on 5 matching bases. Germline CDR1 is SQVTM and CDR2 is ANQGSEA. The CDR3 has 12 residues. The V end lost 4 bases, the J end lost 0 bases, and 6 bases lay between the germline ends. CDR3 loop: CSVGTTNYGYTF. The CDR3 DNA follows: TGCAGCGTTGGGACAACTAACTATGGCTACACCTTC.

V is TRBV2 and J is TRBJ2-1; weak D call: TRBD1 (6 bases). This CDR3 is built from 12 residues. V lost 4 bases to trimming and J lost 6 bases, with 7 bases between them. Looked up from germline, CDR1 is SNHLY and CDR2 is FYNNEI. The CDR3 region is CASSGQANEQFF. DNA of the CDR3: TGTGCCAGCAGTGGACAGGCCAATGAGCAGTTCTTC.

The CDR3 region has the DNA TGTGCCACCAGCGGAATAGCGGGGGGGCGTGGGACAGATACGCAGTATTTT. Translated, it gives CATSGIAGGRGTDTQYF. The chain has TRBV15 and TRBJ2-3; TRBD2 agrees at 11 bases. The V and J ends lost 5 bases and 3 bases, in that order; junction bases with no gene match: 10. Germline CDR1 LNHNV, CDR2 YYDKDF (reference sequence). CDR3 length: 17 amino acids.

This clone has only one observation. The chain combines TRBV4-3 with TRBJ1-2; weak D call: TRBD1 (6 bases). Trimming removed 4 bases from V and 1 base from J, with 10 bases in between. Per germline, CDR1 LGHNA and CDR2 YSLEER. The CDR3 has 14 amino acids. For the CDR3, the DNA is TGCGCCAGCAGCCGCCGACAGGATAACTATGGCTACACCTTC. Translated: CASSRRQDNYGYTF.

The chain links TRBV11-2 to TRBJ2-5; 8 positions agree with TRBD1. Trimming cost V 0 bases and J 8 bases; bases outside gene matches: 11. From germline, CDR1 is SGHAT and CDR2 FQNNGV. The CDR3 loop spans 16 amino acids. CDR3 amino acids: CASSLEDGQGRGTQYF. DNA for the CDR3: TGTGCCAGCAGCTTAGAAGACGGACAGGGACGGGGAACCCAGTACTTC.

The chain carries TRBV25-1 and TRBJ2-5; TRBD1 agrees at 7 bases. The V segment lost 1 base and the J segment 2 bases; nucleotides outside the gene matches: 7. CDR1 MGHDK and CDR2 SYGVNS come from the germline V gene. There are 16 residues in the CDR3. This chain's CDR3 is CASSEFLGTEQETQYF. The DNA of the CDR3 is TGTGCCAGCAGTGAATTTCTCGGGACAGAACAAGAGACCCAGTACTTC.

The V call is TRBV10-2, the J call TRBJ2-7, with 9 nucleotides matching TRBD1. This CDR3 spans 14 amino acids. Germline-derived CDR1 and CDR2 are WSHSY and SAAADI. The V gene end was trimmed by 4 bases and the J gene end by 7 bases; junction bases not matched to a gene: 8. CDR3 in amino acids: CASSGGQGPQEQYF. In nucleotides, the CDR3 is TGCGCCAGCAGTGGAGGACAGGGGCCTCAAGAGCAGTACTTC.

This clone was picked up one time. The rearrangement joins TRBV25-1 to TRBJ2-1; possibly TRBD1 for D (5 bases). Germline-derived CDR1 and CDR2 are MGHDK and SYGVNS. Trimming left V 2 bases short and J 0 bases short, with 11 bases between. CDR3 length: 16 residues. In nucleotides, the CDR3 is TGTGCCAGCAGTGAACTAGGGGAAAGCTCCTACAATGAGCAGTTCTTC. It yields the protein CASSELGESSYNEQFF. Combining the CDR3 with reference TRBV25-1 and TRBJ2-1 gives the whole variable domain EADIYQTPRYLVIGTGKKITLECSQTMGHDKMYWYQQDPGMELHLIHYSYGVNSTEKGDLSSESTVSRIRTEHFPLTLESARPSHTSQYLCASSELGESSYNEQFFGPGTRLTVL.

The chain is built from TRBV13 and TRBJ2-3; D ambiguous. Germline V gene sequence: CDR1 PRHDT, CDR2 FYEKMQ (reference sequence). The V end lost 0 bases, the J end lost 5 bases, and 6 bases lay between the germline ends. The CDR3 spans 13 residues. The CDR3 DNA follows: TGTGCCAGCAGCTTAGGATCCCGAGATACGCAGTATTTT. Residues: CASSLGSRDTQYF.

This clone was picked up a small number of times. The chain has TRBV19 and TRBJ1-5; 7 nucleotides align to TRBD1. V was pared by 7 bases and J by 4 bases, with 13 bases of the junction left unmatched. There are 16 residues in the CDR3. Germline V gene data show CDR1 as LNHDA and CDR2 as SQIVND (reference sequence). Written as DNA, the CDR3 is TGTGCCAGTACCCGAAGGGGGCAGTGGGGGAATCAGCCCCAGCATTTT. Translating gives CASTRRGQWGNQPQHF. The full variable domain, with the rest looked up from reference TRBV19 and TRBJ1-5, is DGGITQSPKYLFRKEGQNVTLSCEQNLNHDAMYWYRQDPGQGLRLIYYSQIVNDFQKGDIAEGYSVSREKKESFPLTVTSAQKNPTAFYLCASTRRGQWGNQPQHFGDGTRLSIL.

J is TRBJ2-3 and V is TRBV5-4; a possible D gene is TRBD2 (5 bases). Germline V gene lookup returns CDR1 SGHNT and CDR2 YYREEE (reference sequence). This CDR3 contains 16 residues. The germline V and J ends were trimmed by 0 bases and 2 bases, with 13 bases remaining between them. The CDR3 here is CASSLAGAVPTDTQYF. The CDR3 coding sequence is TGTGCCAGCAGCTTGGCCGGAGCGGTCCCCACAGATACGCAGTATTTT. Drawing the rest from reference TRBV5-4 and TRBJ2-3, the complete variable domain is ETGVTQSPTHLIKTRGQQVTLRCSSQSGHNTVSWYQQALGQGPQFIFQYYREEENGRGNFPPRFSGLQFPNYSSELNVNALELDDSALYLCASSLAGAVPTDTQYFGPGTRLTVL.

The CDR3 bases are TGTGCCAGCAGTTTTGGGGGGAACTATGGCTACACCTTC. It yields the protein CASSFGGNYGYTF. The chain uses TRBV27 and TRBJ1-2; TRBD1 is a possible D gene (5 bases). The CDR3 contains 13 residues. The germline V gene has CDR1 MNHEY and CDR2 SMNVEV (reference sequence). V lost 3 bases to trimming and J lost 2 bases, with 7 bases between them.

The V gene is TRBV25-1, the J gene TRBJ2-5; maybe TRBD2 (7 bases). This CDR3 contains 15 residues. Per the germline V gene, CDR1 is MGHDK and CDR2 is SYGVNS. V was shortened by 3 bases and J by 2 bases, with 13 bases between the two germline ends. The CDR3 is CASSERGGRQETQYF. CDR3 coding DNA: TGTGCCAGCAGTGAGAGGGGGGGCCGACAAGAGACCCAGTACTTC.

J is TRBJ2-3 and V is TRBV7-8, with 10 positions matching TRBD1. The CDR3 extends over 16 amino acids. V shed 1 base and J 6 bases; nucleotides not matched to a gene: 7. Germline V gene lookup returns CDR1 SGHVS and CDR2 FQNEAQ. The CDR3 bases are TGTGCCAGCAGCTTAGAAAGACAGGGGGCAGGTGATACGCAGTATTTT. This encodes CASSLERQGAGDTQYF.

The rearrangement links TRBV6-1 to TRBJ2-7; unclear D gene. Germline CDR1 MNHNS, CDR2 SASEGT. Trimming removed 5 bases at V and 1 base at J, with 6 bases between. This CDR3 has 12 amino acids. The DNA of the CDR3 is TGTGCCAGCAGTTGTGTATCCTACGAGCAGTACTTC. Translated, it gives CASSCVSYEQYF.

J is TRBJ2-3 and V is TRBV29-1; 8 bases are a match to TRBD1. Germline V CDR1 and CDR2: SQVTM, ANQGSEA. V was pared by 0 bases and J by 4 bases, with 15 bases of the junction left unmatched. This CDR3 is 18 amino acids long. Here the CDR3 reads CSVEDLGGGQGTADTQYF. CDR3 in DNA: TGCAGCGTTGAAGATCTAGGGGGAGGACAGGGTACAGCAGATACGCAGTATTTT.

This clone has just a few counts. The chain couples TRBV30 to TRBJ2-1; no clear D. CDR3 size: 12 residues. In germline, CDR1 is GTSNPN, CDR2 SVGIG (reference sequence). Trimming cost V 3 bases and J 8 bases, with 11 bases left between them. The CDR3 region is CAWRLPPHEQFF. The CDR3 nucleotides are TGTGCCTGGAGGTTACCCCCCCATGAGCAGTTCTTC.

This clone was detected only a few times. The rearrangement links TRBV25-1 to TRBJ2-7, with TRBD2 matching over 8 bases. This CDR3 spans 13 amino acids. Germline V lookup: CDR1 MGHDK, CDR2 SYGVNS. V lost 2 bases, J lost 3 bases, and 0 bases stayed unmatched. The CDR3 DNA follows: TGTGCCAGCAGTGAAGGGACTAGCTACGAGCAGTACTTC. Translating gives CASSEGTSYEQYF.

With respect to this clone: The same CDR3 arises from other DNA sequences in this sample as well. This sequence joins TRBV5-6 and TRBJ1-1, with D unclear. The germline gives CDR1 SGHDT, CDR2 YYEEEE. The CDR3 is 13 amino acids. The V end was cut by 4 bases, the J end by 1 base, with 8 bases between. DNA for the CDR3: TGTGCCAGCAGCCTCGGCGGGAACACTGAAGCTTTCTTT. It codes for CASSLGGNTEAFF. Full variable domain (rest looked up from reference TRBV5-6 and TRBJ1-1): DAGVTQSPTHLIKTRGQQVTLRCSPKSGHDTVSWYQQALGQGPQFIFQYYEEEERQRGNFPDRFSGHQFPNYSSELNVNALLLGDSALYLCASSLGGNTEAFFGQGTRLTVV.

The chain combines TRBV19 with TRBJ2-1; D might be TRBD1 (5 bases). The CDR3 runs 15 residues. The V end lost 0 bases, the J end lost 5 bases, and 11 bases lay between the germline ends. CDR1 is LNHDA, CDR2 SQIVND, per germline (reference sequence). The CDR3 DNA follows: TGTGCCAGTAGTATAGATTTGGACATCAACAATGAGCAGTTCTTC. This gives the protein CASSIDLDINNEQFF.

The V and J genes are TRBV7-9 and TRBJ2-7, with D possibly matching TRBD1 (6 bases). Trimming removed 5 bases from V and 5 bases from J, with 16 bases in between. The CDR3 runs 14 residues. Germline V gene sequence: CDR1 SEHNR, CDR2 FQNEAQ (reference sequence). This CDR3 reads CASSPSGTSDEQYF. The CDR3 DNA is TGTGCCAGCAGCCCATCCGGGACAAGTGACGAGCAGTACTTC.

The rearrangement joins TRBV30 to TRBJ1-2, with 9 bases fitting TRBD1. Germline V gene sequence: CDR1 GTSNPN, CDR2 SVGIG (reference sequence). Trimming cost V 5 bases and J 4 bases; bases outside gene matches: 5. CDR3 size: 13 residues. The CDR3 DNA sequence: TGTGCCTGGGACCCGGGACAGGGCTATGGCTACACCTTC. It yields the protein CAWDPGQGYGYTF.

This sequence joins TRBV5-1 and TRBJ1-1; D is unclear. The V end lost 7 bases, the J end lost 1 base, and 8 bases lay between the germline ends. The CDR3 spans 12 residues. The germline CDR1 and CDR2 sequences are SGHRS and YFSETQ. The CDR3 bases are TGCGCCAGCGGACGGGAGAACACTGAAGCTTTCTTT. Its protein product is CASGRENTEAFF.

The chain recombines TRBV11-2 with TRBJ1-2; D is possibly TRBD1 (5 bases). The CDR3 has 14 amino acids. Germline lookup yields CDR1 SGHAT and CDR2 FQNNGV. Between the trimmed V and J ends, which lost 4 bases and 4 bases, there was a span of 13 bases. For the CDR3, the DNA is TGTGCCAGCAGCTCCGGGACGACCACCTATGGCTACACCTTC. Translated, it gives CASSSGTTTYGYTF.

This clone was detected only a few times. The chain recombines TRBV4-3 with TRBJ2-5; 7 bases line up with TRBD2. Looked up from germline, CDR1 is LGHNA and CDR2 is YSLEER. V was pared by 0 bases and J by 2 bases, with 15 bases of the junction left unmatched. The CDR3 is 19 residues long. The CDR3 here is CASSQDWNPPAGLQETQYF. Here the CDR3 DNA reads TGCGCCAGCAGCCAAGATTGGAACCCACCAGCGGGATTGCAAGAGACCCAGTACTTC.